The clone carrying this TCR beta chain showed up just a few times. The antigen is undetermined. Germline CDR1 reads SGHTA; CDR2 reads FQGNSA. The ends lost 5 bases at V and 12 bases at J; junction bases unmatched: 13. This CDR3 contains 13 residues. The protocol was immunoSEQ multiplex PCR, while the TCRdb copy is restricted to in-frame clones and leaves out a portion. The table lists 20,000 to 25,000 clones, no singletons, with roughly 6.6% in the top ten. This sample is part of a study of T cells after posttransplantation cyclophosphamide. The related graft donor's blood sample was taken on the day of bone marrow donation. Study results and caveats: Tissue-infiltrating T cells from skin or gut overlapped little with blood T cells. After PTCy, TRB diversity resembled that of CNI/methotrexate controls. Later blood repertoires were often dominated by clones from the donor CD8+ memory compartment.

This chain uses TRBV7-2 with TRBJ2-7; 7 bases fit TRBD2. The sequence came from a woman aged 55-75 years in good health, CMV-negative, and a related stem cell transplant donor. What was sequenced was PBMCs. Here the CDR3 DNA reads TGTGCCAGCAGCCCCCGACGACTAGCACGGTTGTACGTC. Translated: CASSPRRLARLYV.